These T cell receptor beta chains were read from a single sample in a study of monozygotic twins with inflammatory bowel disease. TCRdb reworked the 5' RACE reads into one entry per CDR3 protein, no DNA. Recorded for this sample: 200,000 to 250,000 distinct CDR3 sequences. The specimen sequenced was blood. The receptor set was obtained from a human donor with ulcerative colitis or Crohn's disease, or a healthy co-twin of an affected twin (not recorded which). CDR3s include the opening cysteine and the closing phenylalanine or tryptophan. Fields, in order: V gene, J gene, CDR3 protein.

V: TRBV5-1
J: TRBJ2-1
CDR3: CASTDGGAGHEQFF

V: TRBV5-1
J: TRBJ2-5
CDR3: CASSPGTSMETQYF

V: TRBV7-6
J: TRBJ2-1
CDR3: CASSQRDSHNEQFF

V: TRBV20-1
J: TRBJ2-7
CDR3: CSARWDTYEQYF

V: TRBV7-9
J: TRBJ2-2
CDR3: CASSPPGTNTGELFF

V: TRBV5-1
J: TRBJ1-2
CDR3: CASSGWGDLTNYGYTF

V: TRBV6-5
J: TRBJ1-5
CDR3: CASSYQGNSNQPQHF

V: TRBV9
J: TRBJ2-5
CDR3: CASSVVGVDETQYF

V: TRBV12-3/TRBV12-4
J: TRBJ2-1
CDR3: CASSPTGGSLYNEQFF

V: TRBV5-1
J: TRBJ2-1
CDR3: CASSFPLTGSYNEQFF

V: TRBV7-8
J: TRBJ1-5
CDR3: CASSPSDREGYQPQHF

V: TRBV20-1
J: TRBJ2-1
CDR3: CSASAINEQFF

V: TRBV6-6
J: TRBJ1-4
CDR3: CASTSALGEKLFF

V: TRBV20-1
J: TRBJ2-5
CDR3: CSARNPGLAQETQYF

V: TRBV3-1
J: TRBJ1-6
CDR3: CASSQGGAGNSPLHF

V: TRBV29-1
J: TRBJ1-1
CDR3: CSAPVNTEAFF

V: TRBV6-5
J: TRBJ2-5
CDR3: CASSYSSTGSLVQYF

V: TRBV6-1
J: TRBJ1-1
CDR3: CASRGTGEMRPEAFF